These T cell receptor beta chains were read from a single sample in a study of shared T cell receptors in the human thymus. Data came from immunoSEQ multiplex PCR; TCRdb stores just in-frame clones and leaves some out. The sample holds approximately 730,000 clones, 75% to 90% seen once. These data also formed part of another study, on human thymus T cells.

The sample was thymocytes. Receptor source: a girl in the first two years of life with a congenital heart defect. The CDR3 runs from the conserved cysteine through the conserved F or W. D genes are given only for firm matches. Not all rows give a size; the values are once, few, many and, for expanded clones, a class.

DNA: TGCGCCAGCAGCTTGTTTGTTTCGGTTTCGGGCTATGGCTACACCTTC
CDR3: CASSLFVSVSGYGYTF
V: TRBV5-1
D: .
size: .
J: TRBJ1-2
length: 16

DNA: TGTGCCAGTAGTCAAACACTAGCGGGGGGTTTCTCCTACAATGAGCAGTTCTTC
CDR3: CASSQTLAGGFSYNEQFF
V: TRBV19
D: TRBD2
size: .
J: TRBJ2-1
length: 18

DNA: TGCGCCAGCAGACTGCGCACTGAAGCTTTCTTT
CDR3: CASRLRTEAFF
V: TRBV5-1
D: .
size: .
J: TRBJ1-1
length: 11

DNA: TGTGCCAGCAGCCCAAAGGGACAGGGGAGGATAGATACGCAGTATTTT
CDR3: CASSPKGQGRIDTQYF
V: TRBV13
D: TRBD1
size: .
J: TRBJ2-3
length: 16

DNA: TGTGCCAGCAGTTTACCCCCCTCCGGGACAGGGGCCTTGAACACTGAAGCTTTCTTT
CDR3: CASSLPPSGTGALNTEAFF
V: TRBV27
D: TRBD1
size: .
J: TRBJ1-1
length: 19

DNA: TGTGCCAGCAGCTCTGACAGGGGGTTTAGAGATGGCTACACCTTC
CDR3: CASSSDRGFRDGYTF
V: TRBV9
D: TRBD1
size: .
J: TRBJ1-2
length: 15

DNA: TGTGCCAGCAGCGCAAGGCCGCCCGACTTTCAAGAGACCCAGTACTTC
CDR3: CASSARPPDFQETQYF
V: TRBV5-4
D: .
size: .
J: TRBJ2-5
length: 16

DNA: TGTGCCAGCTCAGGCGGGGGATATAGTCCGCAAGAGACCCAGTACTTC
CDR3: CASSGGGYSPQETQYF
V: TRBV25-1
D: TRBD2
size: .
J: TRBJ2-5
length: 16

DNA: TGTGCCTGGAGGAGGGGGAGCCACCTTAGCAATCAGCCCCAGCATTTT
CDR3: CAWRRGSHLSNQPQHF
V: TRBV30
D: .
size: .
J: TRBJ1-5
length: 16

DNA: TGTGCCAGTAGCCCCGGACAGGGGGGTCAGCCCCAGCATTTT
CDR3: CASSPGQGGQPQHF
V: TRBV19
D: TRBD1
size: .
J: TRBJ1-5
length: 14

DNA: TGTGCCAGCATCCTTCCAGGGGTTACCGAGACCCAGTACTTC
CDR3: CASILPGVTETQYF
V: TRBV6-1
D: .
size: few
J: TRBJ2-5
length: 14

DNA: TGTGCCAGCAGCTTAAGGACGACAGGGAACACTGAAGCTTTCTTT
CDR3: CASSLRTTGNTEAFF
V: TRBV11-2
D: .
size: .
J: TRBJ1-1
length: 15

DNA: TGTGCCAGTAAGGTAGGAAAAGGACAGGGGACTACTGGGGCCAACGTCCTGACTTTC
CDR3: CASKVGKGQGTTGANVLTF
V: TRBV19
D: TRBD1
size: .
J: TRBJ2-6
length: 19

DNA: TGTGCCATCAGGAACCTAGGAACAGATACGCAGTATTTT
CDR3: CAIRNLGTDTQYF
V: TRBV10-3
D: .
size: .
J: TRBJ2-3
length: 13

DNA: TGTGCCACCCGGGACAGCTCCTACGAGCAGTACTTC
CDR3: CATRDSSYEQYF
V: TRBV6-5
D: TRBD1
size: .
J: TRBJ2-7
length: 12

DNA: TGTGCCAGCAGCTTCCAGGGGACCAACTCTGGGGCCAACGTCCTGACTTTC
CDR3: CASSFQGTNSGANVLTF
V: TRBV5-4
D: .
size: .
J: TRBJ2-6
length: 17

DNA: TGCGCCAGTAAAGGAGCGGAGAACACCGGGGAGCTGTTTTTT
CDR3: CASKGAENTGELFF
V: TRBV5-1
D: .
size: .
J: TRBJ2-2
length: 14

DNA: TGTGCCAGCAGCGTAGGAGGGGCGGAAGCGGGCGACCAAGAGACCCAGTACTTC
CDR3: CASSVGGAEAGDQETQYF
V: TRBV9
D: .
size: .
J: TRBJ2-5
length: 18

DNA: TGTGCCAGCAGCTTTCTCCTCCGGGACAGGGGGTCTACTGAAGCTTTCTTT
CDR3: CASSFLLRDRGSTEAFF
V: TRBV7-2
D: TRBD1
size: .
J: TRBJ1-1
length: 17

DNA: TGTGCCAGCAGTTCTGGACAGGGCAATTCACCCCTCCACTTT
CDR3: CASSSGQGNSPLHF
V: TRBV6-5
D: TRBD1
size: .
J: TRBJ1-6
length: 14

DNA: TGCGCCAGCAGCCAAGATCGGTTAAATTCGGGACTGGAGATCGCTTGGGCAGATACGCAGTATTTT
CDR3: CASSQDRLNSGLEIAWADTQYF
V: TRBV4-3
D: .
size: .
J: TRBJ2-3
length: 22

DNA: TGTGCCAGCAGCCGGACAGTGAACACTGAAGCTTTCTTT
CDR3: CASSRTVNTEAFF
V: TRBV11-2
D: .
size: .
J: TRBJ1-1
length: 13

DNA: TGCGCCAGCAGCCCCTCCTCCTTGGGCGACAGGGCCGAAACTCCCCAGCATTTT
CDR3: CASSPSSLGDRAETPQHF
V: TRBV4-1
D: TRBD1
size: .
J: TRBJ1-5
length: 18

DNA: TGTGCCACCAGCAGAGTCGCGGGGGGATCTTACGAGCAGTACTTC
CDR3: CATSRVAGGSYEQYF
V: TRBV15
D: TRBD2
size: .
J: TRBJ2-7
length: 15

DNA: TGTGCCAGCAGTGAATCCGGGACAGAATCAACTGAAGCTTTCTTT
CDR3: CASSESGTESTEAFF
V: TRBV25-1
D: TRBD1
size: .
J: TRBJ1-1
length: 15

DNA: TGCGCCAGCAGCCAAGAAAGCGTAACCGGGACAGGGGTACTCCGTTGGGCTTTCTTT
CDR3: CASSQESVTGTGVLRWAFF
V: TRBV4-3
D: TRBD1
size: .
J: TRBJ1-1
length: 19

DNA: TGCGCCAGCAGCCAAGACAAGGGGATGAACACTGAAGCTTTCTTT
CDR3: CASSQDKGMNTEAFF
V: TRBV4-3
D: .
size: .
J: TRBJ1-1
length: 15

DNA: TGTGCCAGCAGCTCCAGGGGGCGGGCTCCCTACGAGCAGTACTTC
CDR3: CASSSRGRAPYEQYF
V: TRBV13
D: TRBD1
size: .
J: TRBJ2-7
length: 15

DNA: TGTGCCAGCAGCCCGACGGTGAGAGGGAATTACGAGCAGTACTTC
CDR3: CASSPTVRGNYEQYF
V: TRBV7-9
D: .
size: .
J: TRBJ2-7
length: 15

DNA: TGTGCCAGTACCCGACAAGGATCTGGAAACACCATATATTTT
CDR3: CASTRQGSGNTIYF
V: TRBV19
D: .
size: .
J: TRBJ1-3
length: 14

DNA: TGTGCCAGCAGCGACGGGACACACAAACAAGAGACCCAGTACTTC
CDR3: CASSDGTHKQETQYF
V: TRBV7-6
D: .
size: .
J: TRBJ2-5
length: 15

DNA: TGTGCCAGCAGTTTAGGGGGGACCGGGGAGCTGTTTTTT
CDR3: CASSLGGTGELFF
V: TRBV28
D: .
size: .
J: TRBJ2-2
length: 13

DNA: TGTGCCTGGAAAGGGCTCCGGGGGGGCGAGCAGTACTTC
CDR3: CAWKGLRGGEQYF
V: TRBV30
D: TRBD2
size: once
J: TRBJ2-7
length: 13

DNA: TGTGCCAGCAGCACCGGGGACAGGGTTTTCGCCGGGGAGCTGTTTTTT
CDR3: CASSTGDRVFAGELFF
V: TRBV14
D: TRBD1
size: .
J: TRBJ2-2
length: 16

DNA: TGTGCCAGCAGCCCCAGGGACAGGGGTAGGGAAGAGACCCAGTACTTC
CDR3: CASSPRDRGREETQYF
V: TRBV9
D: TRBD1
size: .
J: TRBJ2-5
length: 16

DNA: TGTGCCAGCAGCTTGGTCGGGGAACAGAAATGGTCACCCCTCCACTTT
CDR3: CASSLVGEQKWSPLHF
V: TRBV5-5
D: .
size: .
J: TRBJ1-6
length: 16

DNA: TGTGCCAGCTCACCACCTTCGACAGGGATCACAGATACGCAGTATTTT
CDR3: CASSPPSTGITDTQYF
V: TRBV18
D: TRBD1
size: .
J: TRBJ2-3
length: 16

DNA: TGTGCCAGCAGCTCCAGAACTATGTCGGGGTCAGCCACCTTC
CDR3: CASSSRTMSGSATF
V: TRBV11-2
D: .
size: .
J: TRBJ1-2
length: 14

DNA: TGTGCAAGTCGCGGTCGGGACAGGACACCAATCTCCTACGAGCAGTACTTC
CDR3: CASRGRDRTPISYEQYF
V: TRBV12-2
D: .
size: .
J: TRBJ2-7
length: 17

DNA: TGTGCCATCTGTGGGGCTCCACCGAACACTGAAGCTTTCTTT
CDR3: CAICGAPPNTEAFF
V: TRBV10-3
D: .
size: .
J: TRBJ1-1
length: 14

DNA: TGTGCCAGCAGCCCTTTTCCCCTTTCACCCCTCCACTTT
CDR3: CASSPFPLSPLHF
V: TRBV4-2
D: .
size: .
J: TRBJ1-6
length: 13

DNA: TGTGCTAGTGGTTTGGTATATCGGAGCTCCTATAATTCACCCCTCCACTTT
CDR3: CASGLVYRSSYNSPLHF
V: TRBV12-5
D: .
size: .
J: TRBJ1-6
length: 17

DNA: TGCGCCAGCAGCCAAGTTCAGGGGGTAGTCGACGAGCAGTACTTC
CDR3: CASSQVQGVVDEQYF
V: TRBV4-1
D: TRBD1
size: .
J: TRBJ2-7
length: 15

DNA: TGTGCCACCCCCCGGACAGGAATGAACACTGAAGCTTTCTTT
CDR3: CATPRTGMNTEAFF
V: TRBV5-8
D: TRBD1
size: .
J: TRBJ1-1
length: 14

DNA: TGTGCCAGCAAGGGGACAGGGGGAACAAATGGCTACACCTTC
CDR3: CASKGTGGTNGYTF
V: TRBV5-6
D: TRBD1
size: .
J: TRBJ1-2
length: 14